The 21 T cell receptor beta chains below come from one sample, sequenced in a study of OX40 agonist ivuxolimab in advanced cancers. TCRdb's table, derived via immunoSEQ multiplex PCR, lists solely in-frame clones and lacks some. The table includes 35,000 to 45,000 clones, more than 70% detected once. The sequencing used CD4+ or CD8+ T cells sorted from blood, collected in a trial of the OX40 agonist ivuxolimab. The receptors here all came from an adult with an advanced solid tumor such as melanoma, head and neck, liver or kidney cancer.

The J gene is TRBJ1-1, the V gene TRBV9, with D possibly TRBD1 on 5 matching bases. Germline V lookup: CDR1 SGDLS, CDR2 YYNGEE. V shed 0 bases and J shed 2 bases, with 8 bases lying between them. This CDR3 region has 14 residues. CDR3 in DNA: TGTGCCAGCAGCGTAGACGGGGGTAACACTGAAGCTTTCTTT. This encodes CASSVDGGNTEAFF.

The chain links TRBV7-5 to TRBJ1-5; whether TRBD1, the table's D call, matches the DNA was not checked. TRBV7-5 counts as a pseudogene. This CDR3 region has 15 residues. The CDR3: CARSITDKLNQPQHF. The CDR3 region has the DNA TGTGCCAGAAGCATCACGGACAAGCTTAATCAGCCCCAGCATTTT.

This chain uses TRBV6-6 with TRBJ1-2; D perhaps matches TRBD1 (5 bases). CDR3 length equals 14 residues. Trimming took 4 bases from V and 3 from J, leaving 12 bases between them. Germline values: CDR1 MNHNY, CDR2 SVGAGI (reference sequence). The CDR3: CASSSSRGDYGYTF. In nucleotides, the CDR3 is TGTGCCAGCAGTTCCTCGAGGGGCGACTATGGCTACACCTTC.

The chain combines TRBV9 with TRBJ2-5; 7 bases are shared with TRBD1. The CDR3 spans 17 residues. Germline CDR1 SGDLS, CDR2 YYNGEE. The junction had 10 bases not matched to a gene; V was cut back by 1 base and J by 1 base. For the CDR3, the DNA is TGTGCCAGCAGCGTATCAGGTGAGGACAGGACCCAAGAGACCCAGTACTTC. Translating gives CASSVSGEDRTQETQYF.

V and J are TRBV6-6 and TRBJ2-2; D possibly corresponds to TRBD1 (5 bases). This CDR3 has 13 amino acids. CDR1 and CDR2 (germline): MNHNY, SVGAGI (reference sequence). With 0 bases removed from V and 8 bases from J, the gap between germline ends came to 7 bases. DNA of the CDR3: TGTGCCAGCAGTTACTCGCAGGGAGGGGAGCTGTTTTTT. This gives the protein CASSYSQGGELFF.

The chain uses TRBV4-3 and TRBJ2-2; perhaps TRBD2 as D (5 bases). Between the trimmed V and J ends, which lost 2 bases and 1 base, there was a span of 8 bases. This CDR3 is 15 amino acids long. The germline V gene encodes CDR1 LGHNA and CDR2 YSLEER. CDR3 sequence: CASSQRTGNTGELFF. DNA of the CDR3: TGCGCCAGCAGCCAAAGGACTGGGAACACCGGGGAGCTGTTTTTT.

This chain links TRBV19 with TRBJ2-5, with 9 bases matching TRBD1. The germline gives CDR1 LNHDA, CDR2 SQIVND (reference sequence). The CDR3 runs to 15 residues. With V trimmed by 5 bases and J by 2 bases, 6 bases remained unmatched. CDR3 residues: CASSGDRVGQETQYF. CDR3 nucleotides: TGTGCCAGTAGTGGGGACAGGGTGGGTCAAGAGACCCAGTACTTC.

On this clone: This same CDR3 is encoded by further DNA sequences in the sample. The V gene is TRBV5-1, the J gene TRBJ2-1; D is possibly TRBD1 (5 bases). Germline CDR1 SGHRS, CDR2 YFSETQ. V was clipped by 1 base and J by 0 bases, with 8 bases between them. The CDR3 totals 15 residues. CDR3 bases: TGCGCCAGCAGCTTGACAGGTAGCTCCTACAATGAGCAGTTCTTC. Encoded protein: CASSLTGSSYNEQFF.

The V gene is TRBV4-3, the J gene TRBJ2-7; 10 nucleotides line up with TRBD1. In germline, CDR1 is LGHNA, CDR2 YSLEER. J gave up 3 bases and V 2 bases, and 16 bases lay outside the gene matches. The CDR3 runs 19 residues. CDR3 sequence: CASSQKGGATGTGDYEQYF. As DNA, the CDR3 is TGCGCCAGCAGCCAAAAAGGAGGGGCCACCGGGACAGGGGACTACGAGCAGTACTTC.

The chain couples TRBV28 to TRBJ2-7; 7 nucleotides line up with TRBD1. This CDR3 comprises 12 residues. After removal of 9 bases from V and 6 bases from J, the junction contained 8 bases not matched to a gene. Germline V CDR1 and CDR2: MDHEN, SYDVKM. The CDR3 is CASGTEWGEQYF. The CDR3 coding sequence is TGTGCCAGTGGGACAGAATGGGGCGAGCAGTACTTC.

V usage is TRBV7-6 and J usage is TRBJ2-1, with 12 nucleotides matching TRBD2. V was pared by 3 bases and J by 0 bases, with 3 bases of the junction left unmatched. The germline V gene encodes CDR1 SGHVS and CDR2 FNYEAQ. This CDR3 has 17 amino acids. CDR3 in DNA: TGTGCCAGCAGCTTCCTGACTAGCGGGAGCTCCTACAATGAGCAGTTCTTC. Translation gives CASSFLTSGSSYNEQFF. The variable domain in full, with the rest retrieved from reference TRBV7-6 and TRBJ2-1, is GAGVSQSPRYKVTKRGQDVALRCDPISGHVSLYWYRQALGQGPEFLTYFNYEAQQDKSGLPNDRFSAERPEGSISTLTIQRTEQRDSAMYRCASSFLTSGSSYNEQFFGPGTRLTVL.

As concerns this clone: Other DNA sequences in the same sample also yield this CDR3. The rearrangement links TRBV4-2 to TRBJ2-2; TRBD1 is a possible D gene (5 bases). The CDR3 has 14 residues. The germline V and J ends were trimmed by 0 bases and 6 bases, with 8 bases remaining between them. Germline CDR1 is LGHNA and CDR2 is YNFKEQ. The CDR3 protein is CASSQDRGPGELFF. CDR3 DNA sequence: TGTGCCAGCAGCCAAGATAGGGGCCCCGGGGAGCTGTTTTTT.

This clone was recorded only once. The chain recombines TRBV7-7 with TRBJ2-5; 8 positions agree with TRBD1. The CDR3 spans 15 residues. Germline V lookup: CDR1 SSHAT, CDR2 FNYEAQ (reference sequence). V lost 5 bases, J lost 5 bases, and 10 bases stayed unmatched. CDR3 coding DNA: TGTGCCAGCAGCCCGAGGACAGGGCCCCAGGAGACCCAGTACTTC. It is translated as CASSPRTGPQETQYF.

The chain has TRBV27 and TRBJ1-2; no clear D. Germline CDR1 and CDR2: MNHEY and SMNVEV (reference sequence). The CDR3 covers 15 residues. V dropped 2 bases and J dropped 4 bases, with 14 bases sitting between them. CDR3 nucleotide sequence: TGTGCCAGCAGTTTAACCGGAGGCCAGTTCTATGGCTACACCTTC. Protein product: CASSLTGGQFYGYTF.

This clone came up a few times. The rearrangement uses TRBV19 and TRBJ1-2; a weak D match, TRBD1 (5 bases). Germline values: CDR1 LNHDA, CDR2 SQIVND (reference sequence). The CDR3 covers 12 residues. The V end lost 6 bases, the J end lost 1 base, and 6 bases lay between the germline ends. CDR3 amino acids: CASRDNNYGYTF. In DNA form, the CDR3 reads TGTGCCAGTAGGGACAATAACTATGGCTACACCTTC.

This chain uses TRBV6-5 with TRBJ2-7; D perhaps matches TRBD2 (5 bases). Germline V gene sequence: CDR1 MNHEY, CDR2 SVGAGI. The CDR3 is 14 amino acids. V was shortened by 6 bases and J by 5 bases, with 17 bases between the two germline ends. Written as DNA, the CDR3 is TGTGCCAGCAGCCGCGACGGGGTACTGGACGAGCAGTACTTC. Amino acid sequence: CASSRDGVLDEQYF.

The V call is TRBV6-5, the J call TRBJ2-1; 10 bases match TRBD2. The CDR3 has 13 amino acids. CDR1 MNHEY and CDR2 SVGAGI come from the germline V gene. V lost 10 bases, J lost 2 bases, and 2 bases stayed unmatched. The CDR3 sequence is CAIGTSAYNEQFF. The CDR3, as DNA: TGTGCCATTGGGACTAGCGCCTACAATGAGCAGTTCTTC.

This sequence joins TRBV9 and TRBJ2-3; D is unclear. Per the germline V gene, CDR1 is SGDLS and CDR2 is YYNGEE. The V gene lost 0 bases and the J gene lost 2 bases, with 4 bases spanning the gap. This CDR3 has 13 amino acids. CDR3 sequence: CASSVDFTDTQYF. The CDR3 DNA follows: TGTGCCAGCAGCGTAGATTTCACAGATACGCAGTATTTT.

The V gene is TRBV30, the J gene TRBJ1-1; TRBD1 matches at 11 bases. Trimming took 2 bases from V and 4 from J; bases not matched to a gene: 21. This CDR3 is 20 amino acids long. Germline V gene lookup returns CDR1 GTSNPN and CDR2 SVGIG (reference sequence). The CDR3 nucleotides read TGTGCCTGGAGTAGTACCCGGACAGGGGGCGCGGGTGGGGTATTCACTGAAGCTTTCTTT. Its protein is CAWSSTRTGGAGGVFTEAFF.

The chain carries TRBV18 and TRBJ2-5, with D unclear. V lost 3 bases to trimming and J lost 3 bases, with 11 bases between them. From germline, CDR1 is KGHSH and CDR2 LQKENI. The CDR3 totals 14 residues. CDR3 nucleotide sequence: TGTGCCAGCTCACCCCCGGAGAAGGAAGAGACCCAGTACTTC. Translated, it gives CASSPPEKEETQYF.

This chain joins TRBV5-4 and TRBJ2-1, with 8 bases fitting TRBD2. Germline-derived CDR1 and CDR2 are SGHNT and YYREEE (reference sequence). CDR3 size: 14 residues. After removal of 1 base from V and 9 bases from J, the junction contained 6 bases not matched to a gene. CDR3 DNA: TGTGCCAGCAGCTTGCTCGGGGGGGAGTCTGAGCAGTTCTTC. It translates to CASSLLGGESEQFF.